This T cell receptor beta chain was captured in a study of OX40 agonist ivuxolimab in advanced cancers. The overall study: The treatment was a fully human IgG2 OX40 agonist, ivuxolimab.

As for this clone: The antigen is not known.

Assay: immunoSEQ multiplex PCR; the TCRdb copy retains only in-frame clones and omits some. The sample contains approximately 86,000 clones, approximately 90% of which appear only once. Study-wide findings and caveats: Dose levels from 0.1 to 3.0 mg/kg saw CD4+ and CD8+ blood T cells expand clonally by week 6. Some nonresponders likewise displayed low normalized T-cell clonal expansion.

Germline V CDR1 and CDR2: MNHNS, SASEGT. V gave up 2 bases and J gave up 4 bases; unmatched junction bases: 4. The CDR3 has 15 residues. This TCR derives from an adult with an advanced solid tumor such as melanoma, head and neck, liver or kidney cancer. The material was CD4+ or CD8+ T cells sorted from blood, obtained in a trial of the OX40 agonist ivuxolimab. The chain combines TRBV6-1 with TRBJ2-7, with 11 bases identical to TRBD1. The CDR3 here is CASSEPGQGGYEQYF. The CDR3, as DNA: TGTGCCAGCAGTGAACCGGGACAGGGGGGATACGAGCAGTACTTC.